The T cell receptor beta chain under discussion was sequenced for a study of cytomegalovirus exposure and HLA in healthy donors. Researchers ran the PCR with 60 Vbeta and 13 Jbeta primers. Assay used: immunoSEQ multiplex PCR; TCRdb lists only in-frame clones, some missing. The repertoire holds 150,000 to 160,000 clones, roughly 79% seen once, with 2.8% in the top ten. The table lists this clone with a few counts. The sample consisted of PBMCs. The source is a man aged 18 to 29 in good health and CMV-seronegative.

The DNA of the CDR3 is TGTGCCAGCAGTGAACCTTCCTCGGGGGATTTGGGTGGCTACACCTTC. Its protein is CASSEPSSGDLGGYTF. The chain uses TRBV6-1 and TRBJ1-2; D is possibly TRBD1 (5 bases). This CDR3 is 16 amino acids long. Germline-derived CDR1 and CDR2 are MNHNS and SASEGT. Trimming shortened V by 2 bases and J by 7 bases, and 20 bases separated the two germline ends.